Listed below are T cell receptor beta chains from one sample, sequenced in a study of T cell responses to AZD1222 COVID-19 vaccine. Profiling relied on immunoSEQ multiplex PCR, and the TCRdb table lists in-frame clones only, not all of them. The sample yields 250,000 to 300,000 clones, roughly 93% seen once. The sample here was peripheral blood, taken 28 days after the second AZD1222 dose. All receptors derive from an adult who received the AZD1222 COVID-19 vaccine. CDR3s include the opening cysteine and the closing phenylalanine or tryptophan. A D gene is named only where the DNA matches it firmly. Not every row has a clone size; where given, it reads once, few, many or a size class.

clone_size j_call d_call v_call cdr3_nt cdr3_aa
. TRBJ2-5 TRBD2 TRBV28 TGTGCCAGCAGTTTAAGAGGACTAGCGGGAGAAGAGACCCAGTACTTC CASSLRGLAGEETQYF
. TRBJ1-5 . TRBV6-1 TGTGCCAGCAGTGAAACAGACAATCAGCCCCAGCATTTT CASSETDNQPQHF
. TRBJ1-2 . TRBV11-2 TGTGCCAGCAGCGAAATGAACTTTTGGGGCCGTGGCTATGGCTACACCTTC CASSEMNFWGRGYGYTF
. TRBJ1-1 . TRBV7-9 TGTGCCAGCAGCTTAACCGGACGGATGGGGTACTACACTGAAGCTTTCTTT CASSLTGRMGYYTEAFF
once TRBJ2-7 TRBD2 TRBV3-1/TRBV3-2 TGTGCCAGCAGCCAACGGGGACTAGCGGGTAGCTACGAGCAGTACTTC CASSQRGLAGSYEQYF
few TRBJ1-2 . TRBV4-1 TGCGCCAGCAGCCAAGGAAAGGACAGATTTCACTATGGCTACACCTTC CASSQGKDRFHYGYTF
. TRBJ1-2 . TRBV28 TGTGCCACCCGGACCGGGACAAATGGCTACACCTTC CATRTGTNGYTF
. TRBJ1-2 . TRBV28 TGTGCCAGCAGTTCACCCCCGGACACCCATGGCTACACCTTC CASSSPPDTHGYTF
once TRBJ1-5 . TRBV9 TGTGCCAGCAGCGTAGGAATCAATCAGCCCCAGCATTTT CASSVGINQPQHF
. TRBJ2-7 . TRBV11-3 TGTGCCAGCAGCTTAAATGAGAAAGGGGAGCAGTACTTC CASSLNEKGEQYF
. TRBJ1-2 . TRBV4-3 TGCGCCAGCAGCCATGGTGGGACGGTTATGGGTGGCTACACCTTC CASSHGGTVMGGYTF
. TRBJ2-1 . TRBV2 TGTGCCAGCCCCGGGACTCTTTACAATGAGCAGTTCTTC CASPGTLYNEQFF
. TRBJ1-2 . TRBV24-1 TGTGCCACCAGAGGGGAAGGCCCCTTAGGGGGCTACACCTTC CATRGEGPLGGYTF
. TRBJ2-4 TRBD2 TRBV2 TGTGCCACCGGACTAGTGGTAAACATTCAGTACTTC CATGLVVNIQYF
. TRBJ2-3 TRBD2 TRBV11-3 TGTGCCAGCAGCTTTCCACGGCCCCCGACTAGCTCGAGGCTTGCAGATACGCAGTATTTT CASSFPRPPTSSRLADTQYF
. TRBJ2-2 . TRBV7-3 TGTGCCAGCAGGGGGCCTACCGGGGAGCTGTTTTTT CASRGPTGELFF
. TRBJ2-7 . TRBV4-1 TGCGCCAGCAGCCAAACAGGTCCCTACGAGCAGTACTTC CASSQTGPYEQYF
. TRBJ2-1 TRBD2 TRBV6-2/TRBV6-3 TGTGCCAGCAGTTACCGCAGTAGCGGGAGTTTATCGGGTGAGCAGTTCTTC CASSYRSSGSLSGEQFF
. TRBJ1-1 TRBD1 TRBV5-1 TGCGCCAGCAGCCTAAACAGGGGAGGGACTGAAGCTTTCTTT CASSLNRGGTEAFF
. TRBJ2-4 . TRBV11-1 TGTGCCAGCAGTTCCCCAAGGGAGGCCAAAAACATTCAGTACTTC CASSSPREAKNIQYF
. TRBJ1-2 . TRBV10-1 TGCGCCAGCAGTGCCAGCACGTACTATGGCTACACCTTC CASSASTYYGYTF
. TRBJ2-6 . TRBV9 TGTGCCAGCAGCCCCCCCGGCTCTGGGGCCAACGTCCTGACTTTC CASSPPGSGANVLTF
. TRBJ2-7 . TRBV25-1 TGTGCCAGCAGGGGACGTTTCTACGAGCAGTACTTC CASRGRFYEQYF
. TRBJ2-3 . TRBV20-1 TGCAGTGCTAGTTTTCTGGGGATGGGCACAGATACGCAGTATTTT CSASFLGMGTDTQYF
. TRBJ2-1 . TRBV14 TGTGCCAGCAGCCCCGGGGCGGGATGGAGGCGGCAGTTCTTC CASSPGAGWRRQFF
. TRBJ2-5 TRBD1 TRBV4-2 TGTGCCAGCAGCCCGAGGGGACAGGGGAAAGAGACCCAGTACTTC CASSPRGQGKETQYF
. TRBJ1-1 . TRBV6-5 TGTGCCAGCAGCCGCGGGCAGCTGGGCACTGAAGCTTTCTTT CASSRGQLGTEAFF
. TRBJ1-2 TRBD1 TRBV13 TGTGCCAGCAGCCTCGACAGGGGGGATGGCTACACCTTC CASSLDRGDGYTF
. TRBJ1-2 . TRBV5-1 TGCGCCAGCAGCTTGGATATGGTTCCCCAGGGCTACACCTTC CASSLDMVPQGYTF
. TRBJ2-1 . TRBV15 TGTGCCACCAGCAGACTTCCGGGACTTACCCTATCTAATGAGCAGTTCTTC CATSRLPGLTLSNEQFF
. TRBJ2-2 TRBD2 TRBV29-1 TGCAGCGTTGACCCACTAGCGGGGGGGCCTCTCACCGGGGAGCTGTTTTTT CSVDPLAGGPLTGELFF
. TRBJ1-3 TRBD1 TRBV2 TGTGCCAGCACCTGGACAGGGGGTACGGGAAACACCATATATTTT CASTWTGGTGNTIYF
. TRBJ1-2 . TRBV24-1 TGTGCCACCAGTGATTTGTGGGGGGGCGGCTACACCTTC CATSDLWGGGYTF
. TRBJ2-5 . TRBV2 TGTGCCAGCAAGTTAGGAGGAGAGACCCAGTACTTC CASKLGGETQYF
. TRBJ2-3 TRBD1 TRBV7-9 TGTGCCAGCAGTTCCCGACAGGGCGCCGGGGCAGATACGCAGTATTTT CASSSRQGAGADTQYF
few TRBJ1-5 . TRBV30 TGTGCCTGGAGCGTCGGTGGACACTCGAGTCAGCCCCAGCATTTT CAWSVGGHSSQPQHF
. TRBJ2-7 TRBD1 TRBV19 TGTGCCACCCGGGACAGGGAAGACGAGCAGTACTTC CATRDREDEQYF